Each of the 28 T cell receptor beta chains below was sequenced from the same sample in a study of Graves' ophthalmopathy and Graves' hyperthyroidism. RNA transcripts served as template for amplifying TCR beta CDR3 sequences. Second-round multiplex PCR followed a first-round RT-PCR using HTBI primers. One entry per CDR3 protein, called by TCRdb with MiXCR from the multiplex PCR reads. The sample holds over 450,000 distinct CDR3 sequences, around an eighth seen once. What was sequenced was blood. These receptors came from a woman younger than 45 with Graves' ophthalmopathy.

This clonotype was picked up many times. The rearrangement uses TRBV10-3 and TRBJ1-1, with 7 positions matching TRBD1. The germline CDR1 and CDR2 sequences are ENHRY and SYGVKD. The CDR3 length is 14 residues. V lost 7 bases and J lost 1; bases outside the gene matches: 6. The CDR3 protein is CAINTGQTNTEAFF. DNA for the CDR3: TGTGCCATCAACACGGGACAGACGAACACTGAAGCTTTCTTT.

This clonotype was recorded at least ten times. The CDR3 sequence is CASSDGASYEQYF. The CDR3 DNA is TGCGCCAGCAGTGATGGGGCCTCCTACGAGCAGTACTTC. The V call is TRBV10-2, the J call TRBJ2-7; possible D gene TRBD1, 5 bases. There are 13 residues in the CDR3. Germline CDR1 and CDR2: WSHSY and SAAADI. The V end was cut by 3 bases, the J end by 0 bases, with 6 bases between.

Only a few counts were recorded for this clonotype. The chain combines TRBV6-5 with TRBJ2-1; 11 nucleotides match TRBD2. Germline CDR1 MNHEY, CDR2 SVGAGI. V gave up 7 bases and J gave up 3 bases; unmatched junction bases: 11. The CDR3 length is 17 residues. The CDR3 DNA reads as TGTGCCAGCACCACACTAGCGGGAGATCCCCTCTACAATGAGCAGTTCTTC. The encoded protein is CASTTLAGDPLYNEQFF.

The chain joins TRBV15 to TRBJ2-2; TRBD2 matches 12 bases. CDR3 size: 17 residues. Germline CDR1 reads LNHNV; CDR2 reads YYDKDF (reference sequence). V lost 3 bases, J lost 7 bases, and 9 bases stayed unmatched. For the CDR3, the DNA is TGTGCCACCAGCAGTCAGCTAGCGGGAGGGCGCGGCGGGGAGCTGTTTTTT. Protein product: CATSSQLAGGRGGELFF.

This chain joins TRBV6-5 and TRBJ2-2; 8 bases line up with TRBD1. The CDR3 is 17 residues long. Germline values: CDR1 MNHEY, CDR2 SVGAGI. V shed 2 bases, J shed 4 bases, and the junction held 9 bases outside the gene matches. The CDR3 DNA reads as TGTGCCAGCAGTTACGGGACAGGAGGGTTTCTCACCGGGGAGCTGTTTTTT. The encoded protein is CASSYGTGGFLTGELFF.

This clonotype occurred many times. This sequence joins TRBV2 and TRBJ2-3, with TRBD2 identical over 8 bases. There are 13 residues in the CDR3. Trimming cost V 11 bases and J 4 bases; bases outside gene matches: 8. Germline V lookup: CDR1 SNHLY, CDR2 FYNNEI. The CDR3: CAHGAGEADTQYF. The CDR3 DNA is TGTGCCCATGGAGCGGGAGAAGCAGATACGCAGTATTTT.

Worth noting for this clonotype: Just one base apart from a much larger clone, this may be a read error. The chain links TRBV10-3 to TRBJ1-2; D uncertain. The CDR3 is made up of 14 amino acids. Germline V lookup: CDR1 ENHRY, CDR2 SYGVKD. The CDR3 reads CAISVAETKGGYSF. CDR3 in DNA: TGTGCCATCAGTGTTGCCGAGACGAAGGGTGGCTACAGCTTC.

In this sample, this clonotype turned up many times. V and J are TRBV19 and TRBJ1-5; D is ambiguous. V dropped 3 bases and J dropped 4 bases, with 7 bases sitting between them. The CDR3 loop spans 13 amino acids. Germline V gene lookup returns CDR1 LNHDA and CDR2 SQIVND (reference sequence). CDR3 sequence: CASSMSRNQPQHF. The CDR3 region has the DNA TGTGCCAGTAGTATGAGCAGGAATCAGCCCCAGCATTTT. Full variable domain (outside the CDR3, taken from reference TRBV19 and TRBJ1-5): DGGITQSPKYLFRKEGQNVTLSCEQNLNHDAMYWYRQDPGQGLRLIYYSQIVNDFQKGDIAEGYSVSREKKESFPLTVTSAQKNPTAFYLCASSMSRNQPQHFGDGTRLSIL.

This clonotype was seen many times. The genes are TRBV14 and TRBJ1-2, with a tentative D call TRBD1 (6 bases). Trimming pared 2 bases from V and 4 bases from J, leaving 11 bases between. In germline, CDR1 is SGHDN, CDR2 FVKESK. CDR3 size: 14 residues. CDR3 DNA: TGTGCCAGCAGCCAACACCGGACAGCCTATGGCTACACCTTC. It is translated as CASSQHRTAYGYTF.

In this sample, this clonotype turned up many times. J is TRBJ1-1 and V is TRBV6-1, with TRBD1 as a possible D gene (5 bases). This CDR3 comprises 14 residues. V dropped 3 bases and J dropped 0 bases, with 8 bases sitting between them. The germline V gene has CDR1 MNHNS and CDR2 SASEGT. The CDR3 here is CASSDGHLNTEAFF. The CDR3 nucleotides are TGTGCCAGCAGTGACGGACACCTGAACACTGAAGCTTTCTTT.

This clonotype was seen ten or more times. This chain connects TRBV7-6 to TRBJ2-2, with TRBD1 matching over 8 bases. The CDR3 runs to 16 residues. Germline-derived CDR1 and CDR2 are SGHVS and FNYEAQ. V lost 7 bases and J lost 2; bases outside the gene matches: 9. The CDR3 sequence: CASTRTPGGNTGELFF. CDR3 nucleotide sequence: TGTGCCAGCACCCGCACCCCAGGGGGCAACACCGGGGAGCTGTTTTTT.

This clonotype has a count of ten or more. The rearrangement uses TRBV6-1 and TRBJ2-4, with 7 bases that match TRBD1. Unmatched junction bases numbered 5, after V lost 5 bases and J lost 1 base. The germline CDR1 and CDR2 sequences are MNHNS and SASEGT. CDR3 length equals 15 residues. This chain's CDR3 is CASSPDRAAKNIQYF. The CDR3 DNA reads as TGTGCCAGCAGTCCCGACAGGGCCGCCAAAAACATTCAGTACTTC.

In its sample, this clonotype was seen many times. V is TRBV10-3 and J is TRBJ2-5; 8 positions match TRBD2. Germline assignment: CDR1 ENHRY and CDR2 SYGVKD. The junction had 3 bases not matched to a gene; V was cut back by 2 bases and J by 4 bases. The CDR3 is 14 amino acids. The CDR3 reads CAISETSGSETQYF. The CDR3 DNA sequence: TGTGCCATCAGTGAGACTAGCGGTTCAGAGACCCAGTACTTC.

The chain employs TRBV18 and TRBJ1-6; 7 nucleotides align to TRBD1. Germline V gene sequence: CDR1 KGHSH, CDR2 LQKENI. This CDR3 has 16 residues. V lost 6 bases, J lost 4 bases, and 9 bases stayed unmatched. The CDR3 reads CASSWDRLGYNSPLHF. DNA of the CDR3: TGTGCCAGCTCCTGGGACAGATTGGGATATAATTCACCCCTCCACTTT.

This clonotype was seen many times. This chain joins TRBV10-2 and TRBJ2-5, with TRBD2 identical over 8 bases. The ends lost 4 bases at V and 1 base at J; junction bases unmatched: 5. Germline lookup yields CDR1 WSHSY and CDR2 SAAADI. The CDR3 totals 15 residues. Here the CDR3 reads CASSGTGTSQETQYF. The CDR3 bases are TGCGCCAGCAGTGGGACCGGGACTAGCCAAGAGACCCAGTACTTC.

This clonotype was seen ten or more times. The chain's CDR3 is CASSVGDGGEQYF. The CDR3 bases are TGTGCCAGCAGCGTAGGGGATGGGGGCGAGCAGTACTTC. This sequence joins TRBV9 and TRBJ2-7; the D gene could be TRBD1 or TRBD2 (5 bases each). The germline V gene encodes CDR1 SGDLS and CDR2 YYNGEE. The CDR3 has 13 residues. Trimming shortened V by 0 bases and J by 6 bases, and 10 bases separated the two germline ends. Supplemented by reference TRBV9 and TRBJ2-7, the full variable domain reads DSGVTQTPKHLITATGQRVTLRCSPRSGDLSVYWYQQSLDQGLQFLIQYYNGEERAKGNILERFSAQQFPDLHSELNLSSLELGDSALYFCASSVGDGGEQYFGPGTRLTVT.

This clonotype showed up many times. The chain links TRBV4-2 to TRBJ1-2, with D unresolved. The V end lost 1 base, the J end lost 6 bases, and 9 bases lay between the germline ends. The CDR3 consists of 13 residues. Germline V gene data show CDR1 as LGHNA and CDR2 as YNFKEQ. Here the CDR3 reads CASSQGYSDGYTF. The CDR3, as DNA: TGTGCCAGCAGCCAAGGCTATTCGGATGGCTACACCTTC.

As to this clonotype: It may be a read error: a sequence one base away is much more abundant. This likely comes from a read error, as the CDR3 has no conserved phenylalanine or tryptophan at its end. The chain is built from TRBV12-3 or TRBV12-4 and TRBJ2-7; 10 bases map to TRBD1. This CDR3 region has 14 residues. The junction had 1 base not matched to a gene; V was cut back by 5 bases and J by 0 bases. The CDR3 nucleotides are TGTGCCAGCAGTGGGACAGGGGTCTCCTACGAGCAGTACTAC. Protein sequence: CASSGTGVSYEQYY.

This clonotype was picked up many times. The rearrangement uses TRBV20-1 and TRBJ1-5; tentatively, D is TRBD1 (6 bases). Trimming took off 6 bases at V and 1 base at J, with 13 bases between the two ends. Germline CDR1 is DFQATT and CDR2 is SNEGSKA (reference sequence). The CDR3 is 14 amino acids. The DNA of the CDR3 is TGCAGTGCAACCGGGACAACGAGCAATCAGCCCCAGCATTTT. It specifies CSATGTTSNQPQHF.

This clonotype came up many times. This chain connects TRBV27 to TRBJ2-7; 10 positions match TRBD1. V trimming: 3 bases; J trimming: 3 bases; junction bases outside the gene matches: 8. Germline V lookup: CDR1 MNHEY, CDR2 SMNVEV (reference sequence). CDR3 length: 16 residues. Here the CDR3 DNA reads TGTGCCAGCAGTTTGGCGGGACAGGGGCTCTTCTACGAGCAGTACTTC. This sequence encodes CASSLAGQGLFYEQYF.

The chain combines TRBV12-3 or TRBV12-4 with TRBJ2-7, with a tentative D call TRBD1 (5 bases). V was shortened by 5 bases and J by 2 bases, with 13 bases between the two germline ends. The length of the CDR3 is 14 residues. CDR3 loop: CASSIVGAPYEQYF. The CDR3 DNA follows: TGTGCCAGCAGTATCGTTGGGGCGCCCTACGAGCAGTACTTC.

This clonotype was seen a handful of times. The genes are TRBV29-1 and TRBJ1-2; 10 nucleotides align to TRBD1. CDR3 length equals 13 residues. Germline V gene lookup returns CDR1 SQVTM and CDR2 ANQGSEA. J was trimmed by 4 bases and V by 7 bases; bases with no gene match: 6. This CDR3 is CSAPGQGSYGYTF. In DNA form, the CDR3 reads TGCAGCGCCCCGGGACAGGGGAGCTATGGCTACACCTTC.

This chain links TRBV6-5 with TRBJ2-2; possible D gene TRBD2, 6 bases. CDR1 is MNHEY, CDR2 SVGAGI, per germline. This CDR3 is built from 14 residues. The V end lost 4 bases, the J end lost 4 bases, and 10 bases lay between the germline ends. CDR3 region: CASSSGLTTGELFF. DNA for the CDR3: TGTGCCAGCAGTTCGGGACTTACCACCGGGGAGCTGTTTTTT.

V and J are TRBV5-1 and TRBJ1-6; D is perhaps TRBD1 (6 bases). This CDR3 contains 15 residues. The V gene's germline CDR1 is SGHRS and CDR2 YFSETQ. Trimming left V 0 bases short and J 10 bases short, with 14 bases between. The CDR3 sequence: CASSLEGGQGSPLHF. In nucleotides, the CDR3 is TGCGCCAGCAGCTTGGAGGGGGGACAAGGATCACCCCTCCACTTT.

This clonotype was counted many times. V is TRBV12-3 or TRBV12-4 and J is TRBJ2-7, with 11 bases that match TRBD2. The V gene end was trimmed by 5 bases and the J gene end by 1 base; junction bases not matched to a gene: 10. CDR3 length equals 17 residues. The CDR3 region has the DNA TGTGCCAGCAGTCCTCCGGGACTAGCGGAGGGATCCTACGAGCAGTACTTC. Amino acids: CASSPPGLAEGSYEQYF.

This clonotype was seen repeatedly, ten times or more. The rearrangement links TRBV20-1 to TRBJ2-1; maybe TRBD2 (5 bases). V lost 3 bases and J lost 7, with 7 bases in between. The germline V gene encodes CDR1 DFQATT and CDR2 SNEGSKA (reference sequence). CDR3 length equals 11 residues. The CDR3 region has the DNA TGCAGTGCTAGCGGGGAGAATGAGCAGTTCTTC. The encoded protein is CSASGENEQFF.

This clonotype was found many times. The chain recombines TRBV24-1 with TRBJ2-4; 11 bases are shared with TRBD2. V lost 1 base to trimming and J lost 0 bases; unmatched junction nucleotides: 19. Germline V gene lookup returns CDR1 KGHDR and CDR2 SFDVKD. The CDR3 is 23 residues long. CDR3 sequence: CATSDFVIGGLAGGKLAKNIQYF. Here the CDR3 DNA reads TGTGCCACCAGTGATTTTGTTATAGGGGGGCTAGCGGGGGGCAAACTAGCCAAAAACATTCAGTACTTC.

This clonotype showed up many times. The chain carries TRBV6-5 and TRBJ1-1, with D unresolved. This CDR3 is built from 13 residues. Germline V lookup: CDR1 MNHEY, CDR2 SVGAGI. V was trimmed by 0 bases and J by 5 bases, leaving 7 bases between them. CDR3 amino acids: CASSYSHVTEAFF. DNA of the CDR3: TGTGCCAGCAGTTACTCACACGTTACTGAAGCTTTCTTT.